This record covers a single TCR beta chain. Its target is not known. TCRdb's copy holds only in-frame clones and misses some; the assay was immunoSEQ multiplex PCR. The sample has about 120,000 clones, 80% to 95% seen once. These data belong to a study of graft-versus-host responses after intestinal transplantation. From germline, CDR1 is LNHDA and CDR2 SQIVND (reference sequence). There are 14 residues in the CDR3. The V and J ends lost 4 bases and 6 bases, in that order; junction bases with no gene match: 7. The study, taken as a whole, reports: Researchers found GvH clones in recipient marrow, and some showed up first in ileum or blood. Early post-transplant HvG declines tracked with peak circulating GvH clone levels.

This sample comprised unstimulated CD4+ T cells sorted from spleen or lymph node cells, obtained before intestinal transplant. The sequence derives from a human donor who received an intestinal transplant. The rearrangement joins TRBV19 to TRBJ2-7; 9 positions agree with TRBD1. The CDR3 protein is CASSRRDRVSEQYF. The CDR3 DNA reads TGTGCCAGTAGTAGGAGGGACAGGGTGTCCGAGCAGTACTTC.